This is a list of T cell receptor beta chains from one sample in a study of blood T cell repertoires in COVID-19. Assay: immunoSEQ multiplex PCR; the TCRdb copy retains only in-frame clones and omits some. The profile shows under 200,000 clones, about 85% of them singletons. The sample consisted of peripheral blood. The source is a woman older than 75 with acute or convalescent COVID-19. The CDR3 runs from the conserved cysteine through the conserved F or W. A D gene is named only where the DNA matches it firmly. The size field is filled for only some rows; it gives once, few, many or a size class.

clone size	D gene	V gene	J gene	CDR3 DNA	CDR3 protein
-	TRBD1	TRBV25-1	TRBJ1-2	TGTGCCAGCAGTGAAAGGGATGGGGACAGGGGCTATGGCTACACCTTC	CASSERDGDRGYGYTF
-	-	TRBV19	TRBJ2-3	TGTGCCAGTACCTCTTCCCTGGATACGCAGTATTTT	CASTSSLDTQYF
once	-	TRBV7-2	TRBJ1-3	TGTGCCAGCACCCGTCCTCGGGGTTCTGGAAACACCATATATTTT	CASTRPRGSGNTIYF
-	-	TRBV10-3	TRBJ2-5	TGTGCCATCCGCATGACCGCGGGACCCCAAGAGACCCAGTACTTC	CAIRMTAGPQETQYF
-	-	TRBV10-3	TRBJ1-1	TGTGCCAGCGGAGTGAAGAACACTGAAGCTTTCTTT	CASGVKNTEAFF
-	-	TRBV5-1	TRBJ2-7	TGCGCCAGCAGACGGGATGCCTACGAGCAGTACTTC	CASRRDAYEQYF
-	TRBD1	TRBV28	TRBJ1-1	TGTGCCAGCAGTCCCCTCGGACAGGGGGACACTGAAGCTTTCTTT	CASSPLGQGDTEAFF
-	-	TRBV12-3/TRBV12-4	TRBJ1-5	TGTGCCAGCAGTCCCGGGGAAGGTCAGCCCCAGCATTTT	CASSPGEGQPQHF
few	-	TRBV7-9	TRBJ2-1	TGTGCCAGCGTCGGGGGGCGGATAGCCTACAATGAGCAGTTCTTC	CASVGGRIAYNEQFF
-	TRBD1	TRBV5-6	TRBJ1-5	TGTGCCAGCAGCTTGATGGGACAGGATCAGCCCCAGCATTTT	CASSLMGQDQPQHF
-	-	TRBV18	TRBJ1-1	TGTGCCAGCTCACCCCGGCAGGGCTCAGGGAACACTGAAGCTTTCTTT	CASSPRQGSGNTEAFF
-	-	TRBV3-1/TRBV3-2	TRBJ2-1	TGTGCCAGCAGCCAAGTAGTGGCAGGGCCTGGCCACAATGAGCAGTTCTTC	CASSQVVAGPGHNEQFF
-	TRBD2	TRBV2	TRBJ2-1	TGTGCCAGCAGACCCCGGGAGGGGTACCCCTACAATGAGCAGTTCTTC	CASRPREGYPYNEQFF
-	-	TRBV29-1	TRBJ1-1	TGCAGCGGACTTGGGGCCAGTATGAACACTGAAGCTTTCTTT	CSGLGASMNTEAFF
-	TRBD1	TRBV7-8	TRBJ1-2	TGTGCCAGCAGCACGGGACAGGGGGCGCCGCATGGCTATGGCTACACCTTC	CASSTGQGAPHGYGYTF
-	TRBD1	TRBV7-9	TRBJ2-2	TGTGCCAGCAGCTTAGGGCAGGGGGCGAGCACCGGGGAGCTGTTTTTT	CASSLGQGASTGELFF
-	TRBD1	TRBV18	TRBJ1-1	TGTGCCAGCTCACCAGCGACAGGGGAGACTGAAGCTTTCTTT	CASSPATGETEAFF
-	TRBD1	TRBV5-1	TRBJ2-5	TGCGCCAGCAGCTTGGGGACAGGGAAGGTTCCCCAGTACTTC	CASSLGTGKVPQYF
-	TRBD1	TRBV7-9	TRBJ2-7	TGTGCCAGCAGCCTTAGGACCGGGACAGGGGTCTACGAGCAGTACTTC	CASSLRTGTGVYEQYF
-	-	TRBV24-1	TRBJ2-5	TGTGCCACCAGTGACTCGATGGAGGGGTCGGAGACCCAGTACTTC	CATSDSMEGSETQYF
-	TRBD2	TRBV28	TRBJ2-4	TGTGCCAGCGGACTAGCCCAAAACATTCAGTACTTC	CASGLAQNIQYF
-	TRBD1	TRBV6-6	TRBJ1-2	TGTGCCAGCAGTTCCGGACAGGTGCCCTATGGCTACACCTTC	CASSSGQVPYGYTF
-	TRBD1	TRBV19	TRBJ1-1	TGTGCCAGTAGTACGCGCCCCACACAGGGGTACACTGAAGCTTTCTTT	CASSTRPTQGYTEAFF